This T cell receptor (beta chain) emerged from a study of Ad26.COV2.S vaccination and SARS-CoV-2 variants. This clone was detected once. CDR3 length: 15 amino acids. The germline V and J ends were trimmed by 5 bases and 3 bases, with 14 bases remaining between them. CDR1 is SGHTA, CDR2 FQGTGA, per germline. Treatment in this sample: roughly 18 received Ad26.COV2.S at low or high dose, single or two shots; 5 received placebo; per-sample allocation not given. Specimen acquisition occurred on day 63 following the initial vaccine or placebo injection. TCRdb's copy holds only in-frame clones and misses some; the assay was immunoSEQ multiplex PCR. The sample lists about 420,000 clones, 70% to 90% seen once, with approximately 4% in the top ten.

The TCR sequence derives from a person between 18 and 65 years old who received the Ad26.COV2.S COVID-19 vaccine or a placebo. The sample consisted of peripheral blood, taken in a trial of Ad26.COV2.S vaccine versus placebo. The chain recombines TRBV7-3 with TRBJ1-3, with a weak D call TRBD1 (6 bases). The CDR3: CASSTDRLIGNTIYF. The CDR3 coding sequence is TGTGCCAGCAGCACTGACAGGCTAATTGGAAACACCATATATTTT. Drawing the rest from reference TRBV7-3 and TRBJ1-3, the complete variable domain is GAGVSQTPSNKVTEKGKYVELRCDPISGHTALYWYRQSLGQGPEFLIYFQGTGAADDSGLPNDRFFAVRPEGSVSTLKIQRTERGDSAVYLCASSTDRLIGNTIYFGEGSWLTVV.